The sequence of this TCR beta chain was determined in a study of blood T cells in healthy people across ages. Study-level results: Estimates based on one million T cells were treated as lower bounds. Shifts in expanded clonotypes may have been confounded by donor CMV status, which was unknown.

Of note for this clonotype: Its cognate antigen is unknown.

CDR3 length: 14 amino acids. The V gene lost 4 bases and the J gene lost 5 bases, with 14 bases spanning the gap. Germline V gene sequence: CDR1 MNHEY, CDR2 SMNVEV (reference sequence). Primed by a sample-barcoded 5' primer and a J-beta primer mix, a second PCR proceeded for roughly 7 to 12 cycles. TCRdb itself ran the 5' RACE reads through MiXCR, one entry per CDR3 protein. Of 750,000 to 950,000 distinct CDR3 sequences listed, about 26% were seen once; the top ten hold 3%. These data also formed part of another study, on T cells of mothers and their children. That work contributes: Researchers put all of the extracted RNA into cDNA synthesis, using around 1.5 ug per 15 ul.

The chain links TRBV27 to TRBJ1-2; TRBD1 is a possible D gene (6 bases). Sequencing was carried out using blood. The TCR sequence derives from a boy aged 5-17 years in good health. In DNA form, the CDR3 reads TGTGCCAGCAGTTATGGCAGGGGTTCGTATGGCTACACCTTC. Translated: CASSYGRGSYGYTF.